This T cell receptor beta chain emerged from a study of cytomegalovirus exposure and HLA in healthy donors. A note on this clone: Its specificity is not known.

PCR was performed using 60 Vbeta and 13 Jbeta primers. This table comes from immunoSEQ multiplex PCR, and its TCRdb copy is limited to in-frame clones, with some not included. The sample records some 110,000 clones, 65% to 80% being singletons. Overall study findings and caveats: It was about 150 TCR beta chains that were listed as cytomegalovirus-associated.

V shed 3 bases and J shed 3 bases, with 9 bases lying between them. The length of the CDR3 is 14 residues. Germline CDR1 is SGHTA and CDR2 is FQGTGA. The sample was PBMCs. The chain combines TRBV7-3 with TRBJ2-1, with a tentative D call TRBD1 (5 bases). This TCR was sampled from a male donor in good health and CMV-seronegative. CDR3: CASSLGQHYNEQFF. CDR3 DNA sequence: TGTGCCAGCAGCTTGGGGCAGCACTACAATGAGCAGTTCTTC.